The clone carrying this TCR beta chain was found once. Clones were read by immunoSEQ multiplex PCR, and TCRdb kept only the in-frame ones, dropping some. The repertoire includes some 94,000 clones, around 90% of them detected once, and about 9.5% sits in the top ten. The sample originates from a study of control samples from healthy donors and cancer patients. V was pared by 3 bases and J by 1 base, with 12 bases between. This CDR3 contains 15 residues. From germline, CDR1 is LGHDT and CDR2 YNNKEL (reference sequence). This chain connects TRBV3-1 (or the pseudogene TRBV3-2) to TRBJ1-1, with a possible D match to TRBD1 (5 bases). This clonotype was obtained from a woman aged 45-59 years with colorectal cancer. The sequenced material came from PBMCs. CDR3 nucleotides: TGTGCCAGCAGCCACCCCAGACAGCCGAACACTGAAGCTTTCTTT. Protein sequence: CASSHPRQPNTEAFF.